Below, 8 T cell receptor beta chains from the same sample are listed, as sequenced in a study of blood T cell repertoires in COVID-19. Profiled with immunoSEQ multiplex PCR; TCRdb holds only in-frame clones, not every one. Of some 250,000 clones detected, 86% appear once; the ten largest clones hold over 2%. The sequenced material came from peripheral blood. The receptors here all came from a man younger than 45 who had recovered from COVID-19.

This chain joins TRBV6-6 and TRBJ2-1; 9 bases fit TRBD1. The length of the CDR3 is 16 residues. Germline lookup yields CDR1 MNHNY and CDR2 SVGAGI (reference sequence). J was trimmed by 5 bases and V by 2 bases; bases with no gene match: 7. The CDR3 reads CASSYPRDRVDNEQFF. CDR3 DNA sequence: TGTGCCAGCAGTTACCCACGGGACAGGGTTGACAATGAGCAGTTCTTC.

Here the CDR3 reads CASSFPNPDTQYF. CDR3 in DNA: TGTGCCAGCAGCTTCCCCAATCCCGATACGCAGTATTTT. This chain joins TRBV7-2 and TRBJ2-3, with D hard to call. V was shortened by 3 bases and J by 6 bases, with 10 bases between the two germline ends. From germline, CDR1 is SGHTA and CDR2 FQGNSA. CDR3 length equals 13 residues.

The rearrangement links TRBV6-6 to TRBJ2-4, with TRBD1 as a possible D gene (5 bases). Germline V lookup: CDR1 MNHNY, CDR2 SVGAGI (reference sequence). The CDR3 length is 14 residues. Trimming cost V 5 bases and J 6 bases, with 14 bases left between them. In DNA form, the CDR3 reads TGTGCCAGCAGTGCACAGGACATTCTAAACATTCAGTACTTC. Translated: CASSAQDILNIQYF.

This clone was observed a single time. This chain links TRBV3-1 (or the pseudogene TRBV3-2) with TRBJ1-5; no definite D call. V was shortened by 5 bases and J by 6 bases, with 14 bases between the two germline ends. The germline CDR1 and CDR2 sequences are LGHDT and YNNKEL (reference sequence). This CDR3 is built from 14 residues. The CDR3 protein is CASSMGALLQPQHF. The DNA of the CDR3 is TGTGCCAGCAGCATGGGCGCTCTGCTTCAGCCCCAGCATTTT.

The CDR3 sequence is CASRPGGSHTEAFF. The CDR3 DNA follows: TGTGCCAGCAGGCCAGGGGGCAGCCACACTGAAGCTTTCTTT. The chain joins TRBV6-5 to TRBJ1-1; TRBD1 aligns across 8 bases. CDR3 length equals 14 residues. Germline V gene sequence: CDR1 MNHEY, CDR2 SVGAGI. V lost 6 bases and J lost 3; bases outside the gene matches: 6.

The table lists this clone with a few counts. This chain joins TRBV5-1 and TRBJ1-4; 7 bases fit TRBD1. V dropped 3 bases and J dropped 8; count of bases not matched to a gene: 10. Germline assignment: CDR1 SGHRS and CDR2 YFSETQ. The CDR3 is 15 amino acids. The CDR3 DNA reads TGCGCCAGCAGCTGGGGGGACAGACAAGGGGAAAAACTGTTTTTT. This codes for CASSWGDRQGEKLFF.

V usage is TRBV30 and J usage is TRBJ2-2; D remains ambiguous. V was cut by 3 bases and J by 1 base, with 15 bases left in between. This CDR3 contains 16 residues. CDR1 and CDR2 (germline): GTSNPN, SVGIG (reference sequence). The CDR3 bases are TGTGCCTGGAGAGCCCTGGTTGGCGGGAACACCGGGGAGCTGTTTTTT. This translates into CAWRALVGGNTGELFF.

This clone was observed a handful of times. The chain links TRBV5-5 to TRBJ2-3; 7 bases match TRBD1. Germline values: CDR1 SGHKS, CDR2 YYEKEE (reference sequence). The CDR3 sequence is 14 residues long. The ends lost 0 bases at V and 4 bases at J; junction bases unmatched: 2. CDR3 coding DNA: TGTGCCAGCAGCTTGGGTCAGGGGGCAGATACGCAGTATTTT. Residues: CASSLGQGADTQYF.